Sequencing of this T cell receptor (beta chain) was carried out in a study of T-cell reconstitution after alpha-beta-depleted transplantation in children (dated by TCRdb to about 2016). For the wider study: Using TCR repertoire profiling, the study quantitatively followed how T-cell immune reconstitution unfolded in children after TCRalphabeta/CD19-depleted allogeneic hematopoietic cell transplantation. Study-wide findings and limitations: About two months after transplant, the apparently early recovery of alphabetaT-cell counts reportedly depended on just several hundred clones that had expanded rapidly and came from non-depleted graft cells. Hyperexpanded clone frequencies declined over subsequent months; after one year, T-cell counts and TCRbeta diversity were mostly attributed to newly produced T cells. In some patients, the high TCRbeta diversity seen at day 60 was put down to recipient T cells and intrathymic progenitors that had survived conditioning.

The protocol used for the library was PCR. The reads were generated on an Illumina HiSeq 2500. To normalize quantification of the TCRbeta repertoire, the TCR libraries were built with molecular barcoding that relied on unique molecular identifiers. The raw public reads went through TCRdb reprocessing: fastp at Q25, MiXCR clone calling, in-frame beta chains kept. Each entry is one CDR3 protein sequence, shown with its most common DNA and genes. This sample is represented by about 600,000 distinct CDR3 sequences; 10% to 15% of them were singletons. Around 2% of the sample is held by the ten biggest clonotypes. In its sample, this clonotype was seen many times. Its antigen has not been determined. Base qualities are missing; no much larger clone stands one base away. Taken with the paper, the label for treatment or condition translates to: allogeneic hematopoietic cell transplantation with graft depleted of TCRalphabeta T cells and CD19 B cells. The transplant recipients were children given TCRalphabeta/CD19-depleted allogeneic hematopoietic cell grafts.

The CDR3, from cysteine to phenylalanine, totals 13 residues. Of the read, only the CDR3 DNA is kept; its 39 bases are in frame from base 1. For CDR1 and CDR2, the germline V gene (reference sequence) lists MNHEY and SMNVEV. V lost 3 bases and J lost 7 bases; the stretch between them is 10 bases long. The rearrangement joined TRBV27 to TRBJ2-1, with a weak D call of TRBD2 (6 bases match). This specimen consisted of PBMCs, mostly from graft donor cells, obtained 360 days after TCRalphabeta/CD19-depleted stem cell transplant. This TCR derives from a male patient between 10 and 17 years old who had a stem cell transplant for acute myeloid leukemia, so the T cells may come from the graft donor. The CDR3 reads as follows: CASSFGGGNEQFF. The base sequence is TGTGCCAGCAGTTTCGGGGGTGGGAATGAGCAGTTCTTC.